This TCR beta chain was profiled in a study of T cells after yellow fever vaccination (dated by TCRdb to the late 2010s). With respect to the entire study: The SMART-Seq v4 Ultra Low Input RNA kit was used to prepare libraries from fractions with low cell numbers. Bulk PBMC replicates and cell subsets were isolated from blood drawn at multiple timepoints before and after both primary and secondary immunization. To follow T-cell clones before and after both primary and booster YFV17D yellow fever vaccination, bulk TCR alpha and beta repertoires underwent longitudinal sequencing. Two healthy male donors, one aged 18 to 29 and one aged 30 to 40 years, made up the cohort. General conclusions and limits of the study: Compared with the primary T-cell response, the secondary T-cell response was weaker but faster, peaking on day 5 rather than day 15. After the booster, most of the clones that had expanded following primary vaccination were detected again (roughly 96% of CD4 and 88% of CD8), which suggests that memory was broadly maintained. A small fraction of clonotypes appeared in both the CD4 and CD8 compartments, likely as a result of convergent recombination. Because abundant contaminating clonotypes from the bulk population could be contained in FACS-sorted repertoires, computational filtering was required. Because only a couple of donors were included in the study, the extent to which the findings can be generalized is limited.

For sequencing, an Illumina NovaSeq 6000 was employed. TCR cDNA was made using 5'RACE template switching, a step that added a universal primer site and unique molecular identifiers. Priming for cDNA synthesis came from both the TCR alpha and TCR beta constant segments. Libraries were amplified in two PCR steps, with sample barcodes and sequencing adapters added in the second step. Sequencing of libraries was performed on Illumina HiSeq 2500 (2x100 bp) or NovaSeq (2x150 bp). In the paper's pipeline: MIGEC was used to demultiplex reads and collapse the reads into UMI consensus sequences, and MiXCR was used for V(D)J alignment. Clonotypes responding to the vaccine were identified with edgeR on replicate PBMC samples, with the criteria of FDR below 0.01 and a log2 fold change above 5 up to day 15. CD4 or CD8 identity was assigned to each bulk clonotype according to whether the clonotype was present at higher abundance in the sequenced CD4 repertoire or the sequenced CD8 repertoire. TCRdb redid the processing of the public reads, applying fastp at Q25 and MiXCR, and retained in-frame beta chains. Rows with one shared CDR3 protein collapse into an entry with the most common genes and DNA. None of the V and J calls come from the authors' own analysis; TCRdb made them. This sample holds about 350,000 distinct CDR3 sequences; 4.1% were observed only once. Jointly, the top ten make up around 24% of the sample.

The treatment or condition label here, explained by the study, means: live attenuated yellow fever vaccine strain. At each blood-draw timepoint, two biological replicates of bulk PBMCs were obtained. PBMCs were isolated from peripheral blood using a standard Ficoll-Paque protocol. RNA was extracted with TriZol from bulk PBMCs, CD4 and CD8 fractions, and dextramer-positive and dextramer-negative fractions. As for this clonotype: Its specific antigen is unknown. No base quality values were provided; no much bigger clone lies one nucleotide off.

From the cysteine up to the phenylalanine, the CDR3 has a length of 16 residues. CDR3 DNA only is kept here, 48 bases in frame from base 1. CDR1 SGHRS and CDR2 YFSETQ were looked up in the germline V gene. V and J are truncated by 0 bases and 0 bases respectively, leaving an intervening sequence of 12 bases. Source: PBMCs, taken 5 days after the yellow fever booster vaccination. The receptor's source is a man aged 18-30 years who received the YFV17D yellow fever vaccine. The chain is made from TRBV5-1 and TRBJ2-5, with the identity of the D gene unclear. CDR3 loop: CASSLEGSWYQETQYF. The sequenced DNA: TGCGCCAGCAGCTTGGAGGGCTCCTGGTACCAAGAGACCCAGTACTTC.